The 23 T cell receptor beta chains in this list originate from one sample, sequenced in a study of T cells in Graves' hyperthyroidism and ophthalmopathy. RNA transcripts gave rise to amplified TCR beta CDR3 regions. HTBI primers drove first-round RT-PCR of the TCR CDR3. Using its own MiXCR run on the multiplex PCR reads, TCRdb lists one record per CDR3 protein. The sample has more than 300,000 distinct CDR3 sequences, 14% seen once; the top ten hold roughly 24%. Specimen: blood. The receptors come from a woman aged 30 to 39 with Graves' hyperthyroidism.

This clonotype has a count of ten or more. The chain combines TRBV20-1 with TRBJ2-7; 9 bases align to TRBD2. Trimming took 5 bases from V and 6 from J; bases not matched to a gene: 11. The CDR3 runs 14 residues. Germline V gene lookup returns CDR1 DFQATT and CDR2 SNEGSKA (reference sequence). CDR3 amino acids: CSARSGLAGGEQYF. In DNA, the CDR3 is TGCAGTGCTCGGTCGGGACTAGCTGGTGGCGAGCAGTACTTC.

V is TRBV30 and J is TRBJ2-3; D is ambiguous. Trimming shortened V by 3 bases and J by 2 bases, and 6 bases separated the two germline ends. The CDR3 is 12 amino acids. Germline V gene lookup returns CDR1 GTSNPN and CDR2 SVGIG (reference sequence). The CDR3 coding sequence is TGTGCCTGGAGACTGCTCACAGATACGCAGTATTTT. Protein product: CAWRLLTDTQYF.

This clonotype was seen ten or more times. The CDR3 region has the DNA TGTGCCAGCCTAAATACCCTCCTAGGACGGTATGGCTACACCTTC. Its protein is CASLNTLLGRYGYTF. The V call is TRBV2, the J call TRBJ1-2; D ambiguous. V was trimmed by 8 bases and J by 5 bases, leaving 21 bases between them. The length of the CDR3 is 15 residues. In germline, CDR1 is SNHLY, CDR2 FYNNEI.

This clonotype was observed at least ten times. The chain recombines TRBV15 with TRBJ1-1; maybe TRBD1 (6 bases). Germline lookup yields CDR1 LNHNV and CDR2 YYDKDF (reference sequence). The V and J ends lost 0 bases and 0 bases respectively, with 11 bases between them. CDR3 length: 16 amino acids. The CDR3 is CATSRDLGGMNTEAFF. The CDR3, as DNA: TGTGCCACCAGCAGAGATCTTGGGGGCATGAACACTGAAGCTTTCTTT.

This clonotype has a count of ten or more. The chain recombines TRBV28 with TRBJ1-5, with D tentatively TRBD1 (6 bases). Germline-derived CDR1 and CDR2 are MDHEN and SYDVKM. Trimming took 4 bases from V and 4 from J, leaving 17 bases between them. This CDR3 spans 16 amino acids. CDR3 sequence: CASSSSGEGVNQPQHF. The DNA of the CDR3 is TGTGCCAGCAGTTCCTCAGGGGAGGGGGTAAATCAGCCCCAGCATTTT.

This clonotype was detected many times. The rearrangement joins TRBV30 to TRBJ1-2; TRBD1 might be the D (5 bases). V lost 4 bases and J 6 bases, leaving 12 bases between the germline ends. The CDR3 is made up of 12 amino acids. CDR1 is GTSNPN and CDR2 is SVGIG in the germline V gene (reference sequence). CDR3 nucleotide sequence: TGTGCCTGGACCTGGGACTCCGATGGCTACACCTTC. This translates into CAWTWDSDGYTF.

This clonotype was detected many times. The chain employs TRBV3-1 and TRBJ1-2; 7 bases are a match to TRBD1. J lost 4 bases, V lost 7 bases, and 9 bases had no gene match. The CDR3 is 14 amino acids. Germline V gene lookup returns CDR1 LGHDT and CDR2 YNNKEL (reference sequence). The chain's CDR3 is CASTQGTVTYGYTF. For the CDR3, the DNA is TGTGCCAGCACACAGGGGACGGTAACCTATGGCTACACCTTC.

This clonotype was found many times. The chain uses TRBV24-1 and TRBJ2-5, with D unclear. Germline loops: CDR1 KGHDR, CDR2 SFDVKD. CDR3 length equals 15 residues. V was pared by 3 bases and J by 2 bases, with 12 bases between. The DNA for the CDR3 is TGTGCCACCAGTGATGCTAGATCTGGGCAAGAGACCCAGTACTTC. This encodes CATSDARSGQETQYF.

Many counts were recorded for this clonotype. Here the CDR3 DNA reads TGTGCCAGCAGGAAGGGACAGTTCTCTGGAAACACCATATATTTT. Translated, it gives CASRKGQFSGNTIYF. The chain uses TRBV2 and TRBJ1-3; TRBD1 aligns across 7 bases. Germline V lookup: CDR1 SNHLY, CDR2 FYNNEI. V was pared by 6 bases and J by 0 bases, with 5 bases of the junction left unmatched. This CDR3 region has 15 residues.

This chain uses TRBV20-1 with TRBJ2-1; D is unclear. The V end was cut by 0 bases, the J end by 12 bases, with 15 bases between. The CDR3 is 13 residues long. CDR1 DFQATT and CDR2 SNEGSKA come from the germline V gene (reference sequence). The CDR3 DNA follows: TGCAGTGCTAGAGATTCGGTTGCATCGTGGCAGTTCTTC. Protein product: CSARDSVASWQFF.

The rearrangement links TRBV7-2 to TRBJ1-5, with D unclear. The germline V gene encodes CDR1 SGHTA and CDR2 FQGNSA. Trimming shortened V by 2 bases and J by 7 bases, and 15 bases separated the two germline ends. This CDR3 has 15 residues. The CDR3 DNA is TGTGCCAGCAGCTTACGGCTTGTAAGTGGCCAGCCCCAGCATTTT. Translation: CASSLRLVSGQPQHF.

The gene calls are TRBV6-5 and TRBJ1-5, with 7 bases fitting TRBD1. The length of the CDR3 is 14 residues. The germline CDR1 and CDR2 sequences are MNHEY and SVGAGI. With 2 bases clipped from V and 6 bases from J, the junction kept 4 bases outside the gene matches. Here the CDR3 reads CASSYGQVGQPQHF. DNA for the CDR3: TGTGCCAGCAGTTACGGACAGGTTGGTCAGCCCCAGCATTTT.

The chain links TRBV30 to TRBJ2-6; D might be TRBD2 (5 bases). The CDR3 has 16 residues. The V end was cut by 3 bases, the J end by 0 bases, with 12 bases between. Germline-derived CDR1 and CDR2 are GTSNPN and SVGIG (reference sequence). The CDR3 nucleotides are TGTGCCTGGAGGCTCGGACTGTTCTCTGGGGCCAACGTCCTGACTTTC. It translates to CAWRLGLFSGANVLTF.

This clonotype was counted many times. The chain links TRBV28 to TRBJ1-5; D is perhaps TRBD1 (6 bases). The ends were cut back, 8 bases at V and 7 bases at J, with 12 bases in the middle. Germline values: CDR1 MDHEN, CDR2 SYDVKM. This CDR3 region has 12 residues. The CDR3 reads CASGQRGQPQHF. The CDR3 DNA reads TGTGCCAGCGGCCAAAGGGGGCAGCCCCAGCATTTT.

This clonotype has a count of ten or more. J is TRBJ1-3 and V is TRBV28, with D possibly matching TRBD1 (6 bases). This CDR3 has 16 residues. V was pared by 6 bases and J by 2 bases, with 17 bases between. The V gene's germline CDR1 is MDHEN and CDR2 SYDVKM. The CDR3 DNA reads as TGTGCCAGCAGAATGGGGAAGAAGGGGGCTGGAAACACCATATATTTT. Translated: CASRMGKKGAGNTIYF.

The V and J genes are TRBV3-1 and TRBJ1-5; 9 nucleotides align to TRBD1. CDR1 is LGHDT and CDR2 is YNNKEL in the germline V gene (reference sequence). This CDR3 is 15 amino acids long. Unmatched junction bases numbered 2, after V lost 0 bases and J lost 5 bases. DNA for the CDR3: TGTGCCAGCAGCCAAGATCGGACAGGGGATCAGCCCCAGCATTTT. Protein product: CASSQDRTGDQPQHF.

The sample holds many counts of this clonotype. The chain couples TRBV6-1 to TRBJ2-7; 7 bases line up with TRBD1. Looked up from germline, CDR1 is MNHNS and CDR2 is SASEGT. The CDR3 sequence is 13 residues long. Unmatched junction bases numbered 5, after V lost 6 bases and J lost 3 bases. CDR3 protein: CASRSGQNYEQYF. For the CDR3, the DNA is TGTGCCAGCAGGTCGGGACAGAACTACGAGCAGTACTTC.

The chain links TRBV28 to TRBJ2-7, with 10 bases fitting TRBD2. V lost 8 bases and J lost 1; bases outside the gene matches: 2. The germline CDR1 and CDR2 sequences are MDHEN and SYDVKM. The CDR3 is made up of 13 amino acids. CDR3 loop: CASGSGRSYEQYF. The CDR3 DNA sequence: TGTGCCAGCGGTAGCGGGAGGTCCTACGAGCAGTACTTC.

The genes are TRBV6-1 and TRBJ2-5, with 7 nucleotides matching TRBD1. Per germline, CDR1 MNHNS and CDR2 SASEGT. Trimming cost V 4 bases and J 1 base; bases outside gene matches: 9. The CDR3 runs 16 residues. The CDR3 region has the DNA TGTGCCAGCAGTGTCCACCGGGACAGTTTCCAAGAGACCCAGTACTTC. Its protein is CASSVHRDSFQETQYF.

This clonotype was counted ten times or more. The chain combines TRBV28 with TRBJ1-2; D is unclear. This CDR3 region has 16 residues. V was cut by 5 bases and J by 2 bases, with 18 bases left in between. The germline gives CDR1 MDHEN, CDR2 SYDVKM. The CDR3 sequence is CASSLLDLPSNYGYTF. In DNA, the CDR3 is TGTGCCAGCAGTCTCTTGGACTTACCCTCAAACTATGGCTACACCTTC.

This clonotype was seen ten or more times. The chain has TRBV11-2 and TRBJ2-1; D may be TRBD1 or TRBD2 (5 bases each). Germline V CDR1 and CDR2: SGHAT, FQNNGV. The germline V and J ends were trimmed by 0 bases and 8 bases, with 14 bases remaining between them. The CDR3 loop spans 15 amino acids. CDR3 nucleotide sequence: TGTGCCAGCAGCTTAGATCGAGGGCAGGGCCATGAGCAGTTCTTC. Encoded protein: CASSLDRGQGHEQFF.

The chain has TRBV18 and TRBJ1-1; 8 bases map to TRBD1. The CDR3 runs 13 residues. Trimming removed 6 bases from V and 12 bases from J; junction bases left unmatched: 12. CDR1 is KGHSH, CDR2 LQKENI, per germline. CDR3 sequence (DNA): TGTGCCAGCTCCCAAGGACAGGGTGGTGATTCTTTCTTT. Amino acid sequence: CASSQGQGGDSFF.

The chain employs TRBV3-1 and TRBJ2-5, with TRBD2 matching 12 bases. The V segment lost 3 bases and the J segment 6 bases; nucleotides outside the gene matches: 5. This CDR3 has 15 residues. The germline CDR1 and CDR2 sequences are LGHDT and YNNKEL (reference sequence). The CDR3 DNA reads as TGTGCCAGCAGCCAGACTAGCGGGAGTAGGCAGACCCAGTACTTC. Residues: CASSQTSGSRQTQYF.